This is a list of T cell receptor beta chains from one sample in a study of T cells in Graves' hyperthyroidism and ophthalmopathy. TCRdb redid the calling of the multiplex PCR reads with MiXCR, one entry per CDR3 protein. The sample comprises 300,000 to 350,000 distinct CDR3 sequences, approximately 13% of which are singletons, and around 25% rests with the top ten. The source material was blood. The source of these receptors is a woman aged 25-40 years with Graves' hyperthyroidism. CDR3s include the opening cysteine and the closing phenylalanine or tryptophan. The order of the fields is D gene, V gene, clone size, J gene, CDR3 DNA, CDR3 protein. D genes are given only for firm matches. Where a row states a size, it is once, few, many or the class of an expanded clone; other rows omit it.

d_call: TRBD2
v_call: TRBV7-2
clone_size: few
j_call: TRBJ2-7
cdr3_nt: TGTGCCAGCAGCTTGGGGACTAGCGTTCGCGAGCAGTACTTC
cdr3_aa: CASSLGTSVREQYF

d_call: .
v_call: TRBV13
clone_size: few
j_call: TRBJ2-7
cdr3_nt: TGTGCCAGCAGCTTAGAACGTAGCTCCTACGAGCAGTGCTTC
cdr3_aa: CASSLERSSYEQCF

d_call: .
v_call: TRBV5-1
clone_size: many
j_call: TRBJ2-7
cdr3_nt: TGCGCCAGCAGCTTGGGTTCGGTGGGCGAGCAGTACTTC
cdr3_aa: CASSLGSVGEQYF

d_call: .
v_call: TRBV29-1
clone_size: .
j_call: TRBJ1-1
cdr3_nt: TGCGGCGTTGCAGGACGGATGAACACTGAAGCTTTCTTT
cdr3_aa: CGVAGRMNTEAFF

d_call: .
v_call: TRBV20-1
clone_size: many
j_call: TRBJ2-3
cdr3_nt: TGCAGTGCTACCAACCTAGCAAATACGCAGTATTTT
cdr3_aa: CSATNLANTQYF

d_call: .
v_call: TRBV28
clone_size: many
j_call: TRBJ1-1
cdr3_nt: TGTGCCAGCAGGTTAACGACCACTGAAGCTTTCTTT
cdr3_aa: CASRLTTTEAFF

d_call: .
v_call: TRBV24-1
clone_size: many
j_call: TRBJ2-1
cdr3_nt: TGTGCCACCAGTGATGCGGACGGTCGGTCCTACAATGAGCAGTTCTTC
cdr3_aa: CATSDADGRSYNEQFF

d_call: TRBD2
v_call: TRBV6-2/TRBV6-3
clone_size: few
j_call: TRBJ2-7
cdr3_nt: TGTGCCAGCGGGCTAGCGGGACTGGGCGAGCAGTACTTC
cdr3_aa: CASGLAGLGEQYF

d_call: .
v_call: TRBV7-9
clone_size: many
j_call: TRBJ2-1
cdr3_nt: TGTGCCAGCAGCTCCTTTCGGGGTGAGCAGTTCTTC
cdr3_aa: CASSSFRGEQFF

d_call: .
v_call: TRBV10-3
clone_size: few
j_call: TRBJ2-7
cdr3_nt: TGTGCCACCACCGGGCCTAGCTCCTACGAGCAGTACTTC
cdr3_aa: CATTGPSSYEQYF

d_call: TRBD2
v_call: TRBV5-1
clone_size: .
j_call: TRBJ2-2
cdr3_nt: TGTGCCAGCATGACAATGGGAGGCGCGGGAGCCGGGGAGCTGTTTTTT
cdr3_aa: CASMTMGGAGAGELFF

d_call: .
v_call: TRBV20-1
clone_size: .
j_call: TRBJ2-7
cdr3_nt: TGCAGTGCTAGAGATTTGAGCCGGGACTGGACCTACGAGCAGTACTTC
cdr3_aa: CSARDLSRDWTYEQYF

d_call: .
v_call: TRBV13
clone_size: many
j_call: TRBJ1-2
cdr3_nt: TGTGCCAGCAGCCTAGGACTTACTGGCTACACCTTC
cdr3_aa: CASSLGLTGYTF

d_call: TRBD2
v_call: TRBV3-1
clone_size: few
j_call: TRBJ2-7
cdr3_nt: TGTGCCAGCAGCCCTAGCGGGAGGCACTCTTACGAGCAGTACTTC
cdr3_aa: CASSPSGRHSYEQYF

d_call: TRBD1
v_call: TRBV6-1
clone_size: few
j_call: TRBJ2-5
cdr3_nt: TGTGCCAGCAGTTACATTTTTCGCGGACAGGGGCAAGAGACCCAGTACTTC
cdr3_aa: CASSYIFRGQGQETQYF

d_call: .
v_call: TRBV7-9
clone_size: few
j_call: TRBJ1-1
cdr3_nt: TGTGCCAGCAGCTTAATAGGGATGACGATGAACACTGAAGCTTTCTTT
cdr3_aa: CASSLIGMTMNTEAFF

d_call: .
v_call: TRBV12-5
clone_size: many
j_call: TRBJ2-1
cdr3_nt: TGTGCTAGTGGTTTGGCCAAAAGCAATGAGCAGTTCTTC
cdr3_aa: CASGLAKSNEQFF

d_call: .
v_call: TRBV20-1
clone_size: many
j_call: TRBJ2-1
cdr3_nt: TGCAGTGCTAGAGGCACTCGAAGCTCCTACAATGAGCAGTTCTTC
cdr3_aa: CSARGTRSSYNEQFF

d_call: TRBD1
v_call: TRBV20-1
clone_size: many
j_call: TRBJ2-7
cdr3_nt: TGCAGTGCTGCGGACAGGAACCTCTACGAGCAGTACTTC
cdr3_aa: CSAADRNLYEQYF

d_call: .
v_call: TRBV3-1
clone_size: many
j_call: TRBJ2-7
cdr3_nt: TGTGCCAGCAGCCGCCCTTCTAGCGCCGTTACCTACGAGCAGTACTTC
cdr3_aa: CASSRPSSAVTYEQYF

d_call: .
v_call: TRBV30
clone_size: .
j_call: TRBJ2-3
cdr3_nt: TGTGCCTGGAGTGCCCCTCGGTTTTCTGTTTCAAATACGCAGTATTTT
cdr3_aa: CAWSAPRFSVSNTQYF

d_call: .
v_call: TRBV5-4
clone_size: .
j_call: TRBJ2-7
cdr3_nt: TGTGCCAGCGGACTATACGACGGATACGAGCAGTACTTC
cdr3_aa: CASGLYDGYEQYF

d_call: .
v_call: TRBV11-2
clone_size: .
j_call: TRBJ2-2
cdr3_nt: TGTGCCAGCAGCTCCCGGGACGAGGGGGAGCTGTTTTTT
cdr3_aa: CASSSRDEGELFF

d_call: .
v_call: TRBV6-1
clone_size: .
j_call: TRBJ1-5
cdr3_nt: TGTGCCAGCAACCAGGGATACAATCAGCCCCAGCATTTT
cdr3_aa: CASNQGYNQPQHF

d_call: .
v_call: TRBV29-1
clone_size: .
j_call: TRBJ2-5
cdr3_nt: TGCAGCGTGGGTGCGGGACGCTCAGAGACCCAGTACTTC
cdr3_aa: CSVGAGRSETQYF

d_call: TRBD1
v_call: TRBV3-1
clone_size: .
j_call: TRBJ2-7
cdr3_nt: TGTGCCAGCAGCCAAAGGGGGCGCTTGTCCGAGCAGTACTTC
cdr3_aa: CASSQRGRLSEQYF

d_call: TRBD1
v_call: TRBV6-1
clone_size: few
j_call: TRBJ1-2
cdr3_nt: TGTGCCAGCAGCAATGGACAGGGTAGATCTGATGGCTACACCTTC
cdr3_aa: CASSNGQGRSDGYTF

d_call: .
v_call: TRBV10-3
clone_size: .
j_call: TRBJ2-4
cdr3_nt: TGTGCCATCGGCTCGGGGCCCGAGGCCAAAAACATTCAGTACTTC
cdr3_aa: CAIGSGPEAKNIQYF

d_call: TRBD1
v_call: TRBV19
clone_size: many
j_call: TRBJ1-3
cdr3_nt: TGTGCCAGTAGCCGGCAGGGGGTCGGTGGAAACACCATATATTTT
cdr3_aa: CASSRQGVGGNTIYF

d_call: TRBD2
v_call: TRBV18
clone_size: few
j_call: TRBJ2-5
cdr3_nt: TGTGCCAGCGGCCGCGGGAGTGGTGAGACCCAGTACTTC
cdr3_aa: CASGRGSGETQYF

d_call: TRBD2
v_call: TRBV9
clone_size: .
j_call: TRBJ2-2
cdr3_nt: TGTGCCAGCAGCGTAGGACTAGCGGGAAACACCGGGGAGCTGTTTTTT
cdr3_aa: CASSVGLAGNTGELFF

d_call: .
v_call: TRBV20-1
clone_size: many
j_call: TRBJ1-1
cdr3_nt: TGCAGTGCTAGTAGGACGAATTGGCAGCCTGAAGCTTTCTTT
cdr3_aa: CSASRTNWQPEAFF

d_call: .
v_call: TRBV7-2
clone_size: many
j_call: TRBJ2-5
cdr3_nt: TGTGCCAGCAGCTTACGGAGTGGGTCCCAAGAGACCCAGTACTTC
cdr3_aa: CASSLRSGSQETQYF

d_call: .
v_call: TRBV2
clone_size: many
j_call: TRBJ1-1
cdr3_nt: TGTGCCAGCAGTGAAGCGCGAGGGTTTGGAACTGAAGCTTTCTTT
cdr3_aa: CASSEARGFGTEAFF

d_call: .
v_call: TRBV28
clone_size: many
j_call: TRBJ2-6
cdr3_nt: TGTGCCAGCAGTTTAGAGAGGTTTTCTGGGGCCAACGTCCTGACTTTC
cdr3_aa: CASSLERFSGANVLTF

d_call: .
v_call: TRBV18
clone_size: .
j_call: TRBJ2-1
cdr3_nt: TGTGCCAGCTCAGCGGGCTCCTCCAATGAGCAGTTCTTC
cdr3_aa: CASSAGSSNEQFF

d_call: TRBD1
v_call: TRBV12-3/TRBV12-4
clone_size: many
j_call: TRBJ2-4
cdr3_nt: TGTGCCAGCAGTTTCGACCGGGACAGGGAGAACATTCAGTACTTC
cdr3_aa: CASSFDRDRENIQYF

d_call: .
v_call: TRBV12-3/TRBV12-4
clone_size: many
j_call: TRBJ2-6
cdr3_nt: TGTGCCAGCAGCCAACCTCTTCTATCTGGGGCCAACGTCCTGACTTTC
cdr3_aa: CASSQPLLSGANVLTF

d_call: .
v_call: TRBV29-1
clone_size: many
j_call: TRBJ2-7
cdr3_nt: TGCAGCGTTGTTATCCCCCCGGGATACGAGCAGTACTTC
cdr3_aa: CSVVIPPGYEQYF

d_call: .
v_call: TRBV15
clone_size: many
j_call: TRBJ1-1
cdr3_nt: TGTGCCACCAGCAGAGATCGGCCCCCAGGGGACACTGAAGCTTTCTTT
cdr3_aa: CATSRDRPPGDTEAFF

d_call: .
v_call: TRBV11-3
clone_size: many
j_call: TRBJ2-5
cdr3_nt: TGTGCCAGCAGCTTAAGCGAGGGGACCCAGTACTTC
cdr3_aa: CASSLSEGTQYF

d_call: .
v_call: TRBV2
clone_size: few
j_call: TRBJ1-5
cdr3_nt: TGTGCCAGCAGTTTCGACAGGTCGGATCAGCCCCAGCATTTT
cdr3_aa: CASSFDRSDQPQHF

d_call: .
v_call: TRBV29-1
clone_size: .
j_call: TRBJ2-3
cdr3_nt: TGCAGCGTTGAAAGCGGTGGGCAGGGGAGCACAGATACGCAGTATTTT
cdr3_aa: CSVESGGQGSTDTQYF

d_call: .
v_call: TRBV30
clone_size: many
j_call: TRBJ2-2
cdr3_nt: TGTGCCTGGAGCACGGGACCCACCGGGGAGCTGTTTTTT
cdr3_aa: CAWSTGPTGELFF

d_call: .
v_call: TRBV20-1
clone_size: many
j_call: TRBJ1-2
cdr3_nt: TGCAGTGCTACGGGGGTTTGGGGCTACACCTTC
cdr3_aa: CSATGVWGYTF

d_call: .
v_call: TRBV6-1
clone_size: few
j_call: TRBJ2-7
cdr3_nt: TGTGCCAGCAACGCAGGCCACGAGCAGTACTTC
cdr3_aa: CASNAGHEQYF

d_call: .
v_call: TRBV15
clone_size: .
j_call: TRBJ1-6
cdr3_nt: TGTGCCACCAGCAGAGATATTGGCCGGCGGGATAATTCACCCCTCCACTTT
cdr3_aa: CATSRDIGRRDNSPLHF

d_call: .
v_call: TRBV9
clone_size: .
j_call: TRBJ2-1
cdr3_nt: TGTGCCAGCAGCGCCGGTGGTCTCTCCTACAATGAGCAGTTCTTC
cdr3_aa: CASSAGGLSYNEQFF

d_call: TRBD1
v_call: TRBV20-1
clone_size: many
j_call: TRBJ1-1
cdr3_nt: TGCAGTGCACGAACAGGGGGGTTGAGCACTGAAGCTTTCTTT
cdr3_aa: CSARTGGLSTEAFF

d_call: TRBD1
v_call: TRBV6-2/TRBV6-3
clone_size: once
j_call: TRBJ2-7
cdr3_nt: TGTGCCAGCAGTTACTCCGCCGGGACAGGGGGGAGAGAGCAGTACTTC
cdr3_aa: CASSYSAGTGGREQYF

d_call: .
v_call: TRBV6-5
clone_size: many
j_call: TRBJ1-1
cdr3_nt: TGTGCCAGCAGTTACTCAGGGGGGAGAGACACTGAAGCTTTCTTT
cdr3_aa: CASSYSGGRDTEAFF

d_call: .
v_call: TRBV9
clone_size: .
j_call: TRBJ1-5
cdr3_nt: TGTGCCAGCAGCGTAGTACAGAGTGAGCCCCAGCATTTT
cdr3_aa: CASSVVQSEPQHF

d_call: TRBD2
v_call: TRBV20-1
clone_size: .
j_call: TRBJ2-3
cdr3_nt: TGCAGTGCTAGAGGGCTAGCGGGAGCAGGGCAGTATTTT
cdr3_aa: CSARGLAGAGQYF

d_call: .
v_call: TRBV2
clone_size: many
j_call: TRBJ2-7
cdr3_nt: TGTGCCAGCGATGGGTATGTGAGCTCCTACGAGCAGTACTTC
cdr3_aa: CASDGYVSSYEQYF